A selection of T cell receptor beta chains follows, all from one sample in a study of shared clonotypes between healthy human individuals. TCRdb's table, derived via immunoSEQ multiplex PCR, lists solely in-frame clones and lacks some. Of more than 1,200,000 clones listed, around 98.5% are singletons. The sequenced material came from naive CD4+ T cells sorted from blood. These receptors all come from a man aged 30 to 39 in good health. Each CDR3 is given with its conserved first and last residue. A D gene is named only where the DNA matches it firmly. Expanded clones get a size class; other rows say once, few or many, or leave the size out.

>TRBD1|TRBV5-1|16|TRBJ1-3|once
CASSRDGTGSGNTIYF
TGCGCCAGCAGCCGGGACGGGACAGGGAGTGGGAACACCATATATTTT
>TRBD2|TRBV5-1|15|TRBJ2-1|NA
CASSFKTSGYNEQFF
TGCGCCAGCAGCTTTAAAACTAGCGGATACAATGAGCAGTTCTTC
>NA|TRBV5-4|16|TRBJ1-3|NA
CASSLKDPYSGNTIYF
TGTGCCAGCAGCTTGAAGGACCCTTACTCTGGAAACACCATATATTTT
>NA|TRBV6-5|14|TRBJ2-7|once
CASSYKGDRDEQYF
TGTGCCAGCAGTTATAAAGGGGATCGCGACGAGCAGTACTTC
>NA|TRBV18|15|TRBJ2-1|NA
CASSPGILTYNEQFF
TGTGCCAGCTCACCAGGAATACTGACCTACAATGAGCAGTTCTTC
>NA|TRBV2|14|TRBJ2-1|NA
CASSEFRGAGEQFF
TGTGCCAGCAGTGAATTCCGGGGAGCGGGCGAGCAGTTCTTC
>NA|TRBV18|14|TRBJ1-2|NA
CASSPSGDPYGYTF
TGTGCCAGCTCACCTTCAGGGGACCCATATGGCTACACCTTC
>TRBD1|TRBV5-6|14|TRBJ1-4|NA
CASSLRQGLEKLFF
TGTGCCAGCAGCCTTCGACAGGGCCTCGAAAAACTGTTTTTT
>NA|TRBV28|14|TRBJ1-2|NA
CASSPSGVNYGYTF
TGTGCCAGCAGCCCATCCGGGGTCAACTATGGCTACACCTTC
>NA|TRBV27|14|TRBJ1-3|NA
CASSLKGSGNTIYF
TGTGCCAGCAGTTTAAAGGGATCTGGAAACACCATATATTTT
>NA|TRBV7-2|17|TRBJ2-6|NA
CASSLYSGASGANVLTF
TGTGCCAGCAGCTTATATTCAGGGGCCTCTGGGGCCAACGTCCTGACTTTC
>NA|TRBV5-4|13|TRBJ2-7|NA
CASSLGGDYEQYF
TGTGCCAGCAGCTTGGGGGGCGACTACGAGCAGTACTTC
>NA|TRBV7-9|13|TRBJ2-5|NA
CASSLRYQETQYF
TGTGCCAGCAGTCTAAGGTACCAAGAGACCCAGTACTTC
>NA|TRBV13|13|TRBJ1-1|NA
CASSPRGGTEAFF
TGTGCCAGCAGCCCGAGGGGTGGCACTGAAGCTTTCTTT
>NA|TRBV11-2|13|TRBJ2-2|NA
CASSLVATGELFF
TGTGCCAGCAGCTTAGTGGCCACCGGGGAGCTGTTTTTT
>NA|TRBV7-2|13|TRBJ1-5|NA
CASSLGADQPQHF
TGTGCCAGCAGCTTAGGAGCCGATCAGCCCCAGCATTTT
>NA|TRBV29-1|12|TRBJ2-7|NA
CSVATAPYEQYF
TGCAGCGTAGCGACAGCTCCCTACGAGCAGTACTTC
>NA|TRBV5-4|14|TRBJ2-1|NA
CASSFRQLHNEQFF
TGTGCCAGCAGCTTCCGACAGTTGCACAATGAGCAGTTCTTC
>NA|TRBV18|16|TRBJ1-5|NA
CASSLLEQDGREAQHF
TGTGCCAGCTCACTCCTCGAACAGGACGGGCGTGAAGCCCAGCATTTT
>NA|TRBV30|13|TRBJ2-7|NA
CAWSVPPGSEQYF
TGTGCCTGGAGTGTACCCCCGGGGAGCGAGCAGTACTTC
>NA|TRBV19|12|TRBJ1-1|NA
CAANSVDTEAFF
TGTGCCGCCAATAGCGTCGACACTGAAGCTTTCTTT
>TRBD1|TRBV5-1|16|TRBJ2-3|NA
CASSLAGTGYSDTQYF
TGCGCCAGCAGCCTGGCCGGGACAGGATATTCAGATACGCAGTATTTT
>NA|TRBV7-2|13|TRBJ1-5|NA
CASSLVPNQPQHF
TGTGCCAGCAGCTTAGTCCCCAATCAGCCCCAGCATTTT
>NA|TRBV11-2|13|TRBJ2-1|NA
CASSHLGGHEQFF
TGTGCCAGCAGCCACCTAGGGGGGCATGAGCAGTTCTTC
>TRBD2|TRBV10-2|18|TRBJ2-2|NA
CATHDSGRRDSNTGELFF
TGCGCCACCCACGATAGCGGGAGAAGGGATTCGAACACCGGGGAGCTGTTTTTT
>TRBD1|TRBV27|16|TRBJ2-1|NA
CASSFLGQGPYNEQFF
TGTGCCAGCAGTTTTTTGGGACAGGGTCCCTACAATGAGCAGTTCTTC
>NA|TRBV29-1|14|TRBJ1-5|NA
CSVQTPGSGQPQHF
TGCAGCGTGCAAACCCCAGGGTCTGGTCAGCCCCAGCATTTT
>TRBD1|TRBV5-1|14|TRBJ2-3|NA
CASRGTGRGDTQYF
TGCGCCAGCAGGGGGACAGGGCGGGGAGATACGCAGTATTTT
>NA|TRBV5-5|14|TRBJ1-5|NA
CASSLASGNQPQHF
TGTGCCAGCAGCTTGGCGAGTGGGAATCAGCCCCAGCATTTT
>TRBD2|TRBV7-6|17|TRBJ2-1|NA
CASSLVIPAGDEAEQFF
TGTGCCAGCAGCTTAGTAATCCCAGCGGGAGACGAGGCGGAGCAGTTCTTC
>NA|TRBV10-3|13|TRBJ1-1|NA
CAISPRTDTEAFF
TGTGCCATCAGTCCTAGAACGGACACTGAAGCTTTCTTT
>NA|TRBV14|15|TRBJ1-2|NA
CASSPGQKGLGGYTF
TGTGCCAGCAGCCCCGGACAGAAAGGGTTGGGTGGCTACACCTTC
>NA|TRBV5-4|16|TRBJ2-2|once
CASRWRGDPNTGELFF
TGTGCCAGCAGGTGGCGGGGCGACCCGAACACCGGGGAGCTGTTTTTT
>NA|TRBV18|18|TRBJ1-3|NA
CASSPLAQGGPELNTIYF
TGTGCCAGCTCACCACTGGCACAGGGAGGTCCCGAACTAAACACCATATATTTT
>NA|TRBV9|11|TRBJ2-3|NA
CASSGADTQYF
TGTGCCAGCAGCGGGGCAGATACGCAGTATTTT
>NA|TRBV7-6|16|TRBJ2-7|NA
CASSLGGLSGTYEQYF
TGTGCCAGCAGCTTAGGCGGGCTTAGCGGTACCTACGAGCAGTACTTC
>NA|TRBV19|13|TRBJ2-4|NA
CASTGVAKNIQYF
TGTGCCAGCACCGGGGTAGCCAAAAACATTCAGTACTTC
>NA|TRBV28|9|TRBJ2-5|NA
CATGETQYF
TGTGCCACTGGGGAGACCCAGTACTTC
>NA|TRBV5-1|15|TRBJ1-2|NA
CASSRAGTSNYGYTF
TGCGCCAGCAGCAGAGCCGGGACATCCAACTATGGCTACACCTTC
>NA|TRBV25-1|14|TRBJ2-2|once
CANLWRGNTGELFF
TGTGCCAACCTCTGGAGGGGAAACACCGGGGAGCTGTTTTTT
>TRBD1|TRBV9|13|TRBJ1-1|NA
CASSYGTGEVAFF
TGTGCCAGCAGCTATGGGACAGGGGAGGTAGCTTTCTTT
>NA|TRBV11-2|18|TRBJ2-3|NA
CASSLLWGPKTRTDTQYF
TGTGCCAGCAGCTTATTGTGGGGCCCGAAGACCAGAACAGATACGCAGTATTTT
>NA|TRBV10-3|13|TRBJ1-2|NA
CAINEQANYGYTF
TGTGCCATCAACGAACAGGCAAACTATGGCTACACCTTC
>TRBD1|TRBV5-1|14|TRBJ2-7|NA
CASSADRGFNEQYF
TGCGCCAGCAGCGCCGACAGGGGGTTCAACGAGCAGTACTTC
>NA|TRBV12-5|16|TRBJ2-1|NA
CASGLGNLAGDNEQFF
TGTGCTAGTGGTTTGGGGAACCTAGCCGGGGACAATGAGCAGTTCTTC
>NA|TRBV5-4|16|TRBJ1-1|NA
CASSFQLQNPNTEAFF
TGTGCCAGCAGCTTCCAGCTACAAAACCCGAACACTGAAGCTTTCTTT
>NA|TRBV25-1|15|TRBJ2-7|NA
CASSESKRASYEQYF
TGTGCCAGCAGTGAATCGAAAAGGGCCTCCTACGAGCAGTACTTC
>TRBD1|TRBV27|17|TRBJ2-2|NA
CASRLYRGSPYTGELFF
TGTGCCAGCAGACTCTACAGGGGCTCACCCTACACCGGGGAGCTGTTTTTT
>TRBD2|TRBV2|15|TRBJ2-7|NA
CASSDGTSGTYEQYF
TGTGCCAGCAGTGACGGGACTAGCGGGACCTACGAGCAGTACTTC
>TRBD1|TRBV18|14|TRBJ1-1|NA
CASSPKDRATEAFF
TGTGCCAGCTCACCCAAGGACAGGGCCACTGAAGCTTTCTTT
>NA|TRBV2|16|TRBJ1-2|NA
CASTPKRGGYLYGYTF
TGTGCCAGCACCCCGAAGAGGGGGGGTTACCTATATGGCTACACCTTC
>TRBD1|TRBV18|14|TRBJ1-2|NA
CASSPGQTNYGYTF
TGTGCCAGCTCACCGGGACAGACTAACTATGGCTACACCTTC
>TRBD1|TRBV5-1|14|TRBJ2-1|NA
CASLPGQGFNEQFF
TGCGCCAGCCTCCCGGGACAGGGTTTCAATGAGCAGTTCTTC
>TRBD1|TRBV28|16|TRBJ1-5|NA
CASSLFRDRLNQPQHF
TGTGCCAGCAGTTTATTCCGGGACAGATTAAATCAGCCCCAGCATTTT
>TRBD2|TRBV9|15|TRBJ2-5|NA
CASSAGLAGGETQYF
TGTGCCAGCAGCGCGGGACTAGCGGGCGGAGAGACCCAGTACTTC
>TRBD1|TRBV2|15|TRBJ1-4|NA
CASTGMTGRNEKLFF
TGTGCCAGCACAGGAATGACAGGGAGGAATGAAAAACTGTTTTTT
>NA|TRBV2|13|TRBJ1-1|NA
CASSTRGNTEAFF
TGTGCCAGCAGTACTCGGGGGAACACTGAAGCTTTCTTT
>NA|TRBV5-1|13|TRBJ2-7|NA
CASSLRSIYEQYF
TGCGCCAGCAGCTTAAGGTCTATCTACGAGCAGTACTTC
>TRBD1|TRBV7-6|16|TRBJ1-4|NA
CASSLAATGVNEKLFF
TGTGCCAGCAGCTTAGCGGCAACAGGGGTTAATGAAAAACTGTTTTTT